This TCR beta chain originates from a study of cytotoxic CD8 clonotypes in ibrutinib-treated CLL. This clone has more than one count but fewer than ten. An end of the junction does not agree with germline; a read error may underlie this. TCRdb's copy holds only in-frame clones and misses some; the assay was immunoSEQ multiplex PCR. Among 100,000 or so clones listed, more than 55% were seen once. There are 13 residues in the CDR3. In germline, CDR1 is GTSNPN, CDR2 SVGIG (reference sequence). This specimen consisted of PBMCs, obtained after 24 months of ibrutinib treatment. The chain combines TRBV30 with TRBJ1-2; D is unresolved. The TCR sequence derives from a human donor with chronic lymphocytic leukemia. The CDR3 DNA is TGTGCCTGGAGTGTAAGGGATAACGATGGCTACACCTTC. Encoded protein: CAWSVRDNDGYTF. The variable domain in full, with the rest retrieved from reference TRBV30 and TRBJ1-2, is SQTIHQWPATLVQPVGSPLSLECTVEGTSNPNLYWYRQAAGRGLQLLFYSVGIGQISSEVPQNLSASRPQDRQFILSSKKLLLSDSGFYLCAWSVRDNDGYTFGSGTRLTVV.